Below are 12 T cell receptor beta chains sequenced from a single sample in a study of blood T cells in healthy people across ages. Next came a second PCR, run for about 6 to 11 cycles, which used a sample-barcoded 5' primer along with a J-beta primer mix. Using its own MiXCR run on the 5' RACE reads, TCRdb lists one record per CDR3 protein. The sample carries under 950,000 distinct CDR3 sequences, over 20% recorded once. Sequencing was performed on blood. The receptors originated from a man in his sixties or seventies in good health.

The rearrangement uses TRBV7-8 and TRBJ1-1; 7 nucleotides line up with TRBD1. The V segment lost 1 base and the J segment 4 bases; nucleotides outside the gene matches: 9. CDR1 is SGHVS and CDR2 is FQNEAQ in the germline V gene. The CDR3 has 16 residues. The CDR3 loop reads CASSLDSTGTVTEAFF. CDR3 in DNA: TGTGCCAGCAGCTTAGACTCGACAGGGACGGTCACTGAAGCTTTCTTT.

In this sample, this clonotype turned up a few times. The CDR3 coding sequence is TGCGCCAGCAGCCACTCTCTAGCGGGGGACCACAATGAGCAGTTCTTC. This encodes CASSHSLAGDHNEQFF. The V call is TRBV4-1, the J call TRBJ2-1, with TRBD2 identical over 10 bases. The germline V gene has CDR1 MGHRA and CDR2 YSYEKL. The CDR3 extends over 16 amino acids. J lost 5 bases, V lost 3 bases, and 7 bases had no gene match.

The chain uses TRBV12-3 or TRBV12-4 and TRBJ2-7; TRBD1 agrees at 8 bases. The CDR3 runs 12 residues. With V trimmed by 9 bases and J by 5 bases, 6 bases remained unmatched. The CDR3 DNA reads as TGTGCCAGAAGACAGGGGAAGAACGAGCAGTACTTC. Amino acid sequence: CARRQGKNEQYF.

This clonotype was seen only a few times. DNA for the CDR3: TGTGCCAGTAGTATGCGCAGGGGGGATACGCAGTATTTT. This codes for CASSMRRGDTQYF. The rearrangement joins TRBV19 to TRBJ2-3, with 7 bases that match TRBD1. The J segment lost 6 bases and the V segment lost 3 bases, leaving 3 bases of the junction unmatched. The CDR3 contains 13 residues. Germline CDR1 and CDR2: LNHDA and SQIVND (reference sequence).

The chain joins TRBV4-2 to TRBJ1-6; the D gene is possibly TRBD1 (6 bases). The ends were cut back, 1 base at V and 7 bases at J, with 14 bases in the middle. In germline, CDR1 is LGHNA, CDR2 YNFKEQ. CDR3 size: 16 residues. The CDR3 bases are TGTGCCAGCAGCCAAGGCCTAGGGGGAGGAAATTCACCCCTCCACTTT. It encodes CASSQGLGGGNSPLHF.

V and J are TRBV18 and TRBJ2-1, with a weak D call TRBD1 (6 bases). Per germline, CDR1 KGHSH and CDR2 LQKENI. V lost 10 bases and J lost 5, with 15 bases in between. The CDR3 consists of 13 residues. The CDR3 nucleotides read TGTGCCACCCGCAGGGGTCGGGACAATGAGCAGTTCTTC. Its translation: CATRRGRDNEQFF. Variable domain in full (rest from reference TRBV18 and TRBJ2-1): NAGVMQNPRHLVRRRGQEARLRCSPMKGHSHVYWYRQLPEEGLKFMVYLQKENIIDESGMPKERFSAEFPKEGPSILRIQQVVRGDSAAYFCATRRGRDNEQFFGPGTRLTVL.

J is TRBJ2-3 and V is TRBV7-2, with D unclear. CDR1 and CDR2 (germline): SGHTA, FQGNSA. The ends were cut back, 7 bases at V and 1 base at J, with 15 bases in the middle. The CDR3 runs 15 residues. CDR3 in amino acids: CASNLRVGGTDTQYF. The DNA of the CDR3 is TGTGCCAGCAACCTCCGGGTTGGGGGCACAGATACGCAGTATTTT.

This chain connects TRBV10-3 to TRBJ2-1; 9 bases align to TRBD2. CDR1 and CDR2 (germline): ENHRY, SYGVKD. The J segment lost 8 bases and the V segment lost 6 bases, leaving 8 bases of the junction unmatched. The CDR3 consists of 14 residues. The CDR3, as DNA: TGTGCCATCAGGCCGGGACTAGCTGGCGATGAGCAGTTCTTC. It translates to CAIRPGLAGDEQFF.

This chain links TRBV7-9 with TRBJ2-5, with D hard to call. The end of the DNA is better explained by TRBJ2-7, so the J call may be wrong. Germline V gene lookup returns CDR1 SEHNR and CDR2 FQNEAQ (reference sequence). The CDR3 runs 15 residues. CDR3 loop: CASSSGSIGSYEQYF. DNA for the CDR3: TGTGCCAGCAGCTCCGGGTCCATTGGCTCCTACGAGCAGTACTTC.

This clonotype turned up a few times. V usage is TRBV11-2 and J usage is TRBJ2-5; TRBD2 agrees at 11 bases. This CDR3 has 13 residues. V lost 4 bases and J lost 11; bases outside the gene matches: 6. Germline lookup yields CDR1 SGHAT and CDR2 FQNNGV. CDR3 in DNA: TGTGCCAGCAGCTCCCGGCTAGCGGGGGGTCAGTACTTC. Its translation is CASSSRLAGGQYF.

This chain joins TRBV4-1 and TRBJ2-5; 10 bases are a match to TRBD2. TRBJ2-1 matches the DNA end more closely, so the J call is doubtful. Germline V gene lookup returns CDR1 MGHRA and CDR2 YSYEKL. The CDR3 spans 16 residues. The CDR3 DNA follows: TGCGCCAGCAGCCAAGATCGGGTTAGCGGGGGGAATGAGCAGTTCTTC. Translated, it gives CASSQDRVSGGNEQFF.

This clonotype was seen at least ten times. The J gene is TRBJ2-7, the V gene TRBV11-2, with D tentatively TRBD1 (6 bases). With 8 bases removed from V and 4 bases from J, the gap between germline ends came to 18 bases. The CDR3 covers 14 residues. Germline V gene sequence: CDR1 SGHAT, CDR2 FQNNGV. CDR3 protein: CASGNTGTTYEQYF. CDR3 DNA: TGTGCCAGCGGAAATACCGGGACAACTTACGAGCAGTACTTC.